These 32 T cell receptor beta chains were all obtained from the same sample, sequenced in a study of beta chain features in type 1 diabetes. Since all of the isolated RNA was reverse transcribed, expressed TCRB transcripts were what got sequenced. This table comes from immunoSEQ multiplex PCR, and its TCRdb copy is limited to in-frame clones, with some not included. This table holds roughly 380,000 clones, around a fifth found once. Sequenced input: naive CD4+ T cells from blood. Source of these receptors: a young woman in good health.

This clone was detected only a few times. J is TRBJ2-3 and V is TRBV7-9; 14 bases map to TRBD2. J lost 3 bases, V lost 8 bases, and 4 bases had no gene match. This CDR3 contains 15 residues. Looked up from germline, CDR1 is SEHNR and CDR2 is FQNEAQ (reference sequence). CDR3 protein: CASSGTSGSTDTQYF. The CDR3 region has the DNA TGTGCCAGCTCGGGGACTAGCGGGAGTACAGATACGCAGTATTTT.

The genes are TRBV5-1 and TRBJ2-3, with D perhaps matching TRBD2 (5 bases). Germline CDR1 reads SGHRS; CDR2 reads YFSETQ. This CDR3 comprises 16 residues. Trimming stripped 4 bases from V and 0 bases from J, with 15 bases between. The CDR3 DNA follows: TGCGCCAGCAGCGTGGCGTCGGGGTGGAGCACAGATACGCAGTATTTT. It encodes CASSVASGWSTDTQYF.

This clone appeared a few times. The chain uses TRBV4-1 and TRBJ2-3; D is perhaps TRBD2 (6 bases). V was trimmed by 1 base and J by 5 bases, leaving 7 bases between them. The CDR3 contains 13 residues. CDR1 and CDR2 (germline): MGHRA, YSYEKL. The CDR3, as DNA: TGCGCCAGCAGCCAAGGGGAGGAAGATACGCAGTATTTT. Amino acid sequence: CASSQGEEDTQYF.

This clone was seen a few times. This chain joins TRBV5-1 and TRBJ2-3, with 8 bases fitting TRBD1. The V gene's germline CDR1 is SGHRS and CDR2 YFSETQ. The CDR3 length is 16 residues. J was trimmed by 8 bases and V by 4 bases; bases with no gene match: 15. CDR3 loop: CASSAHRDRSLGTQYF. CDR3 sequence (DNA): TGCGCCAGCAGCGCCCACCGGGACAGGTCCCTCGGTACGCAGTATTTT.

The V call is TRBV4-1, the J call TRBJ2-3, with D unresolved. V was clipped by 1 base and J by 3 bases, with 17 bases between them. The CDR3 contains 17 residues. The germline V gene encodes CDR1 MGHRA and CDR2 YSYEKL. This CDR3 is CASSQGGLARYTDTQYF. CDR3 coding DNA: TGCGCCAGCAGCCAAGGTGGCTTGGCTAGATATACAGATACGCAGTATTTT.

V gene TRBV29-1 combines with J gene TRBJ2-3; possible D gene TRBD2, 5 bases. The CDR3 spans 14 residues. CDR1 and CDR2 from the germline V gene are SQVTM and ANQGSEA. V was shortened by 8 bases and J by 2 bases, with 17 bases between the two germline ends. CDR3: CSSRKRAVTDTQYF. The DNA for the CDR3 is TGCAGCTCACGGAAGAGGGCAGTCACAGATACGCAGTATTTT.

The chain has TRBV30 and TRBJ1-5; no clear D. CDR3 length: 14 amino acids. The germline V gene encodes CDR1 GTSNPN and CDR2 SVGIG (reference sequence). The V gene lost 2 bases and the J gene lost 2 bases, with 10 bases spanning the gap. The CDR3 protein is CAWSPQAGNQPQHF. The CDR3 DNA reads as TGTGCCTGGAGTCCACAAGCGGGCAATCAGCCCCAGCATTTT.

This clone has just a few counts. This chain joins TRBV9 and TRBJ2-5, with D possibly being TRBD1 (6 bases). Trimming took 1 base from V and 4 from J, leaving 20 bases between them. This CDR3 region has 17 residues. Germline V gene sequence: CDR1 SGDLS, CDR2 YYNGEE. The CDR3 coding sequence is TGTGCCAGCAGCGTAAGAAAGGACAGAAGGGCTGGAGAGACCCAGTACTTC. Its translation: CASSVRKDRRAGETQYF.

The chain employs TRBV5-4 and TRBJ1-2, with D unresolved. The CDR3 consists of 12 residues. Germline V lookup: CDR1 SGHNT, CDR2 YYREEE (reference sequence). Trimming left V 4 bases short and J 1 base short, with 5 bases between. This CDR3 reads CASSTDNYGYTF. The CDR3 bases are TGTGCCAGCAGCACAGATAACTATGGCTACACCTTC.

V gene TRBV18 combines with J gene TRBJ1-5; no clear D gene. Trimming cost V 3 bases and J 5 bases, with 8 bases left between them. This CDR3 region has 13 residues. Germline CDR1 KGHSH, CDR2 LQKENI. The CDR3 loop reads CASSPDGDQPQHF. DNA for the CDR3: TGTGCCAGCTCACCCGACGGAGATCAGCCCCAGCATTTT.

V is TRBV4-1 and J is TRBJ2-1; the match to TRBD2 covers 11 bases. Germline V gene data show CDR1 as MGHRA and CDR2 as YSYEKL. This CDR3 spans 17 amino acids. V was clipped by 1 base and J by 2 bases; unmatched bases: 4. The CDR3 is CASSQVASGGTYNEQFF. CDR3 DNA sequence: TGCGCCAGCAGCCAAGTGGCTAGCGGGGGGACCTACAATGAGCAGTTCTTC.

A few counts support this clone. V gene TRBV10-3 combines with J gene TRBJ2-3; possible D gene TRBD2, 7 bases. The CDR3 runs to 18 residues. Trimming stripped 6 bases from V and 3 bases from J, with 25 bases between. The V gene's germline CDR1 is ENHRY and CDR2 SYGVKD. CDR3 protein: CAISTRTVQGLGTDTQYF. The CDR3 bases are TGTGCCATCAGCACCAGGACAGTCCAAGGACTAGGGACAGATACGCAGTATTTT.

This clone was seen a few times. DNA for the CDR3: TGCGCCAGCAGCCACGGCGGAATAAATCAGCCCCAGCATTTT. As protein: CASSHGGINQPQHF. The chain carries TRBV4-1 and TRBJ1-5, with D unclear. The CDR3 length is 14 residues. In germline, CDR1 is MGHRA, CDR2 YSYEKL. V was shortened by 3 bases and J by 4 bases, with 10 bases between the two germline ends.

This clone occurred once. The rearrangement links TRBV15 to TRBJ1-6, with 9 bases that match TRBD1. V dropped 4 bases and J dropped 10; count of bases not matched to a gene: 5. Germline CDR1 reads LNHNV; CDR2 reads YYDKDF (reference sequence). CDR3 length: 14 residues. This CDR3 is CATSKRQGDSPLHF. CDR3 in DNA: TGTGCCACCAGCAAACGACAGGGGGACTCACCCCTCCACTTT.

This clone was detected a few times. The chain joins TRBV7-2 to TRBJ2-6; D unresolved. Germline-derived CDR1 and CDR2 are SGHTA and FQGNSA. Trimming removed 4 bases from V and 4 bases from J, with 8 bases in between. This CDR3 has 14 residues. The CDR3 bases are TGTGCCAGCAGCTCGAAACGGGGGGCCAACGTCCTGACTTTC. This translates into CASSSKRGANVLTF.

In this sample, this clone turned up a few times. This rearrangement joins TRBV5-1 to TRBJ2-5, with 10 positions matching TRBD2. Germline V gives CDR1 SGHRS, CDR2 YFSETQ. J lost 3 bases, V lost 4 bases, and 6 bases had no gene match. The CDR3 spans 15 residues. The CDR3 region is CASSIASGSEETQYF. The CDR3 region has the DNA TGCGCCAGCAGCATTGCTAGCGGGAGTGAAGAGACCCAGTACTTC.

This clone was seen a handful of times. The chain couples TRBV4-1 to TRBJ2-7, with a possible D match to TRBD1 (6 bases). The germline V and J ends were trimmed by 3 bases and 5 bases, with 11 bases remaining between them. CDR3 size: 13 residues. Germline V gene data show CDR1 as MGHRA and CDR2 as YSYEKL. The CDR3 sequence is CASSHFYRDEQYF. The CDR3 coding sequence is TGCGCCAGCAGCCATTTCTACAGGGACGAGCAGTACTTC.

The chain joins TRBV15 to TRBJ2-5; possible D gene TRBD2, 5 bases. V lost 4 bases and J lost 5, with 8 bases in between. The CDR3 is 12 residues long. Germline V gene lookup returns CDR1 LNHNV and CDR2 YYDKDF (reference sequence). For the CDR3, the DNA is TGTGCCACCAGCACGAGGAGGGAGACCCAGTACTTC. This codes for CATSTRRETQYF.

This chain joins TRBV12-5 and TRBJ1-1, with 7 bases identical to TRBD1. The germline CDR1 and CDR2 sequences are LGHNT and FRNRAP. The CDR3 totals 15 residues. With 5 bases clipped from V and 1 base from J, the junction kept 7 bases outside the gene matches. The CDR3 sequence: CASGTRTGTNTEAFF. In nucleotides, the CDR3 is TGTGCTAGTGGTACTCGGACAGGAACGAACACTGAAGCTTTCTTT. Full variable domain (remainder filled in from reference TRBV12-5 and TRBJ1-1): DARVTQTPRHKVTEMGQEVTMRCQPILGHNTVFWYRQTMMQGLELLAYFRNRAPLDDSGMPKDRFSAEMPDATLATLKIQPSEPRDSAVYFCASGTRTGTNTEAFFGQGTRLTVV.

The chain joins TRBV11-2 to TRBJ2-1; 8 bases map to TRBD2. Trimming took 1 base from V and 0 from J; bases not matched to a gene: 5. Germline V gene lookup returns CDR1 SGHAT and CDR2 FQNNGV. This CDR3 spans 17 amino acids. DNA of the CDR3: TGTGCCAGCAGCTTAGGGAGAGGGACTAGCTCCTACAATGAGCAGTTCTTC. It is translated as CASSLGRGTSSYNEQFF.

In nucleotides, the CDR3 is TGTGCCAGCAGCTTAGGAGCTGATAGGACCCAGTACTTC. This gives the protein CASSLGADRTQYF. V is TRBV7-8 and J is TRBJ2-5, with D uncertain. V lost 1 base and J 7 bases, leaving 10 bases between the germline ends. The CDR3 totals 13 residues. Germline V gene lookup returns CDR1 SGHVS and CDR2 FQNEAQ.

V is TRBV7-9 and J is TRBJ1-3; 7 bases align to TRBD1. With 6 bases clipped from V and 1 base from J, the junction kept 3 bases outside the gene matches. The CDR3 is 14 amino acids. Germline values: CDR1 SEHNR, CDR2 FQNEAQ (reference sequence). The CDR3 bases are TGTGCCAGCAGTCGACAGGGTTCTGGAAACACCATATATTTT. It translates to CASSRQGSGNTIYF.

The chain uses TRBV6-5 and TRBJ2-3, with 7 bases that match TRBD1. Per germline, CDR1 MNHEY and CDR2 SVGAGI. This CDR3 spans 14 amino acids. The trim removed 6 bases at V and 2 bases at J, leaving 5 bases unmatched. As DNA, the CDR3 is TGTGCCAGCAGCCCAGACAGGGACACAGATACGCAGTATTTT. Translation: CASSPDRDTDTQYF.

The V call is TRBV9, the J call TRBJ2-1, with TRBD2 identical over 8 bases. This CDR3 region has 15 residues. V was clipped by 4 bases and J by 4 bases; unmatched bases: 7. CDR1 and CDR2 (germline): SGDLS, YYNGEE. CDR3 amino acids: CASSPGTSPYNEQFF. For the CDR3, the DNA is TGTGCCAGCAGCCCCGGGACTAGTCCGTACAATGAGCAGTTCTTC. The full variable domain, completed using reference TRBV9 and TRBJ2-1, is DSGVTQTPKHLITATGQRVTLRCSPRSGDLSVYWYQQSLDQGLQFLIQYYNGEERAKGNILERFSAQQFPDLHSELNLSSLELGDSALYFCASSPGTSPYNEQFFGPGTRLTVL.

In this sample, this clone turned up a few times. The J gene is TRBJ1-1, the V gene TRBV7-8; no definite D call. V was shortened by 6 bases and J by 5 bases, with 13 bases between the two germline ends. From germline, CDR1 is SGHVS and CDR2 FQNEAQ. The CDR3 consists of 13 residues. The chain's CDR3 is CASSNGPTTEAFF. CDR3 nucleotides: TGTGCCAGCAGTAATGGGCCGACAACTGAAGCTTTCTTT.

The CDR3 nucleotides read TGTGCCAGCAGCCCTAGGGGGACATATTATGGCTACACCTTC. Translation: CASSPRGTYYGYTF. The chain is built from TRBV7-2 and TRBJ1-2, with D possibly being TRBD1 (6 bases). Germline CDR1 SGHTA, CDR2 FQGNSA. V lost 5 bases and J 5 bases, leaving 15 bases between the germline ends. This CDR3 is 14 amino acids long.

This chain links TRBV4-2 with TRBJ2-7; 13 bases are shared with TRBD2. Unmatched junction bases numbered 6, after V lost 4 bases and J lost 6 bases. Germline V lookup: CDR1 LGHNA, CDR2 YNFKEQ. CDR3 length: 15 residues. The CDR3 is CASSPSRLAGGEQYF. In nucleotides, the CDR3 is TGTGCCAGCAGCCCCTCGAGACTAGCGGGGGGCGAGCAGTACTTC.

The chain joins TRBV4-3 to TRBJ2-5; D unclear. Trimming shortened V by 0 bases and J by 5 bases, and 7 bases separated the two germline ends. This CDR3 is built from 13 residues. Germline V CDR1 and CDR2: LGHNA, YSLEER. In nucleotides, the CDR3 is TGCGCCAGCAGCCAAGATCACGGGGAGACCCAGTACTTC. Protein: CASSQDHGETQYF.

CDR3 in DNA: TGCGCCAGCAGCTTGCGCGGCCTTAGCACAGATACGCAGTATTTT. It codes for CASSLRGLSTDTQYF. V gene TRBV5-1 combines with J gene TRBJ2-3, with D hard to call. The V and J ends lost 1 base and 0 bases respectively, with 9 bases between them. The length of the CDR3 is 15 residues. Germline lookup yields CDR1 SGHRS and CDR2 YFSETQ.

The chain joins TRBV5-1 to TRBJ2-1; possible D gene TRBD1, 5 bases. V was cut by 4 bases and J by 5 bases, with 16 bases left in between. Germline values: CDR1 SGHRS, CDR2 YFSETQ. The CDR3 runs 15 residues. The chain's CDR3 is CASSVPGSRDNEQFF. CDR3 DNA: TGCGCCAGCAGCGTCCCCGGGTCCAGGGACAATGAGCAGTTCTTC. Combining the CDR3 with reference TRBV5-1 and TRBJ2-1 gives the whole variable domain KAGVTQTPRYLIKTRGQQVTLSCSPISGHRSVSWYQQTPGQGLQFLFEYFSETQRNKGNFPGRFSGRQFSNSRSEMNVSTLELGDSALYLCASSVPGSRDNEQFFGPGTRLTVL.

This clone was detected only a few times. The rearrangement uses TRBV7-2 and TRBJ2-3, with TRBD1 as a possible D gene (6 bases). The germline V gene has CDR1 SGHTA and CDR2 FQGNSA. Trimming removed 6 bases at V and 5 bases at J, with 18 bases between. The CDR3 contains 15 residues. The CDR3 reads CASSPPRGIGDTQYF. DNA for the CDR3: TGTGCCAGCAGTCCCCCGAGGGGGATCGGAGATACGCAGTATTTT.

Only a few counts were recorded for this clone. This sequence joins TRBV19 and TRBJ2-5; TRBD1 matches at 10 bases. CDR3 size: 14 residues. The V gene's germline CDR1 is LNHDA and CDR2 SQIVND (reference sequence). V lost 7 bases, J lost 4 bases, and 6 bases stayed unmatched. The CDR3 spells CASNRRDRGETQYF. In DNA, the CDR3 is TGTGCCAGTAACCGCCGGGACAGGGGAGAGACCCAGTACTTC.